This T cell receptor beta chain emerged from a study of memory CD8 T cells in hepatitis C reinfection. As for time point: pre-reinfection, 55 to 20 weeks before reinfection detection. TCR sequencing was done directly ex vivo on sorted cells, without expansion in vitro. People who inject drugs from Montreal's HEPCO study were the donors. At all three reinfection time points, viable CD3+ CD8+ CD45RO- cells from a couple of donors served as controls. Method: immunoSEQ multiplex PCR; TCRdb's copy keeps in-frame clones and lacks some. Of about 50,000 clones in the sample, about nine tenths were seen once. CDR3 length equals 13 residues. The germline gives CDR1 SEHNR, CDR2 FQNEAQ (reference sequence). The ends were cut back, 3 bases at V and 3 bases at J, with 7 bases in the middle.

This TCR came from a young man with hepatitis C virus infection. This chain connects TRBV7-9 to TRBJ2-3, with D tentatively TRBD1 (5 bases). The sequencing input was naive CD8+ T cells sorted from blood. The CDR3 is CASSFRQTDTQYF. In nucleotides, the CDR3 is TGTGCCAGCAGCTTCAGACAGACAGATACGCAGTATTTT.